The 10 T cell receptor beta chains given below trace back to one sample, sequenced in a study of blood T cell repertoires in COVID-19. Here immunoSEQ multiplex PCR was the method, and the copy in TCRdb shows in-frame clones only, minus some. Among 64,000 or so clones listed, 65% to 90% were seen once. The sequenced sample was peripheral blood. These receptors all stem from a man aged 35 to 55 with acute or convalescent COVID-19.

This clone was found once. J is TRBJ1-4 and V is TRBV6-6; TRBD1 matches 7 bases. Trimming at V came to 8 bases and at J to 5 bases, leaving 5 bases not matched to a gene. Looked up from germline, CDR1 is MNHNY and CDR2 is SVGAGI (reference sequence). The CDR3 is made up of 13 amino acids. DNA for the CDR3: TGTGCCAGCCTAGACAGGGTAAATGAAAAACTGTTTTTT. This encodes CASLDRVNEKLFF.

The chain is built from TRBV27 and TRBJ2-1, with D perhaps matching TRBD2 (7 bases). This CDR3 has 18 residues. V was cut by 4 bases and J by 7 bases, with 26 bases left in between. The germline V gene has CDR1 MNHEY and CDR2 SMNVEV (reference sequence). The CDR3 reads CASSSLWGGGKRGNEQFF. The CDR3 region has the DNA TGTGCCAGCAGTTCCCTCTGGGGCGGGGGCAAAAGGGGGAATGAGCAGTTCTTC.

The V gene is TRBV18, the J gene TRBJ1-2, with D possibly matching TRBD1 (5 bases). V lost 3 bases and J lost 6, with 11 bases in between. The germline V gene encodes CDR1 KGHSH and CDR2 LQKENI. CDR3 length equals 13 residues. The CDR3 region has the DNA TGTGCCAGCTCACCTACGACAGTTGATGGCTACACCTTC. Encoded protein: CASSPTTVDGYTF.

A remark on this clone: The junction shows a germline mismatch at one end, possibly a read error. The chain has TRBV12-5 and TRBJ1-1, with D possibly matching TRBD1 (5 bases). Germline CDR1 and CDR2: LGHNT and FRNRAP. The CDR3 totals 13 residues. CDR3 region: CASGLNSNYGAGF. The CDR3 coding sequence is TGTGCTAGTGGTTTGAATTCGAATTACGGGGCGGGATTT. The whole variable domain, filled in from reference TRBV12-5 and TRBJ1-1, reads DARVTQTPRHKVTEMGQEVTMRCQPILGHNTVFWYRQTMMQGLELLAYFRNRAPLDDSGMPKDRFSAEMPDATLATLKIQPSEPRDSAVYFCASGLNSNYGAGFGQGTRLTVV.

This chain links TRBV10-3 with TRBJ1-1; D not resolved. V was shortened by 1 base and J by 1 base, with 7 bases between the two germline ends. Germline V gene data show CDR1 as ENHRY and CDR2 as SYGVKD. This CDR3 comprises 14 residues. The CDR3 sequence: CAISEYTKNTEAFF. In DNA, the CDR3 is TGTGCCATCAGTGAGTACACAAAGAACACTGAAGCTTTCTTT.

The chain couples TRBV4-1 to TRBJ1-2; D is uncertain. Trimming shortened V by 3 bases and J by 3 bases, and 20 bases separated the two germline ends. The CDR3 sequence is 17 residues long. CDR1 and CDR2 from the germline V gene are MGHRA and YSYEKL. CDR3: CASSQSTVGGSDYGYTF. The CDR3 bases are TGCGCCAGCAGCCAGTCTACAGTCGGAGGGTCGGACTATGGCTACACCTTC.

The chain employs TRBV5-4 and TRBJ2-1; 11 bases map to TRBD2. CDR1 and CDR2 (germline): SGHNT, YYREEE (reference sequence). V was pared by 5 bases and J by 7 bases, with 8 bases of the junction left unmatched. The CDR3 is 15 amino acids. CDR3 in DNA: TGTGCCAGCAGTCTTATAGCGGGGGGGCAGAATGAGCAGTTCTTC. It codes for CASSLIAGGQNEQFF.

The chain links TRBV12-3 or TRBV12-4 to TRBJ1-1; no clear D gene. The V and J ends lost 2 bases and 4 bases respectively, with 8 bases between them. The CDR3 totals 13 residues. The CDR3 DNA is TGTGCCAGCAGTTTAACCTCCGGCACTGAAGCTTTCTTT. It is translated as CASSLTSGTEAFF.

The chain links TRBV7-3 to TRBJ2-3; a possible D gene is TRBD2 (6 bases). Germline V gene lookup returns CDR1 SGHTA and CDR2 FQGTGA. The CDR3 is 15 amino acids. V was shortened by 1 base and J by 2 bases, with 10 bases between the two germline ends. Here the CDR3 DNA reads TGTGCCAGCAGCTTAAGCGGGGAGGCCACAGATACGCAGTATTTT. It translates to CASSLSGEATDTQYF.

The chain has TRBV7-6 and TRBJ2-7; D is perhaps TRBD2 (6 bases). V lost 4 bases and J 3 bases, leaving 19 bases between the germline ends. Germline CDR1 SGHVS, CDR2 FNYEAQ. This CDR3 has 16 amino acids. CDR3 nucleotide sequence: TGTGCCAGCAGCTCGAATCGCGGGGAGAGGCTCTACGAGCAGTACTTC. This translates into CASSSNRGERLYEQYF.